These 26 T cell receptor beta chains were sequenced from one sample in a study of blood T cell repertoires in COVID-19. TCRdb keeps only in-frame clones here, not all; method: immunoSEQ multiplex PCR. The sample carries 450,000 to 500,000 clones, approximately 90% recorded once. Sequenced input: PBMCs or T cells enriched from blood (not recorded which). Every receptor here comes from a woman aged 18-35 years who had recovered from COVID-19.

The V and J genes are TRBV7-8 and TRBJ1-4, with D perhaps matching TRBD1 (6 bases). V was cut by 3 bases and J by 4 bases, with 9 bases left in between. CDR1 and CDR2 (germline): SGHVS, FQNEAQ. There are 14 residues in the CDR3. This CDR3 is CASSFGQRNEKLFF. CDR3 coding DNA: TGTGCCAGCAGCTTTGGACAGCGTAATGAAAAACTGTTTTTT.

The V gene is TRBV7-3, the J gene TRBJ2-3; D is possibly TRBD1 (6 bases). This CDR3 spans 15 amino acids. Per germline, CDR1 SGHTA and CDR2 FQGTGA. V lost 3 bases to trimming and J lost 0 bases, with 10 bases between them. CDR3 protein: CASSLGAPSTDTQYF. In nucleotides, the CDR3 is TGTGCCAGCAGCTTGGGGGCCCCTAGCACAGATACGCAGTATTTT.

The rearrangement joins TRBV27 to TRBJ1-1; 7 nucleotides line up with TRBD1. CDR1 MNHEY and CDR2 SMNVEV come from the germline V gene (reference sequence). The CDR3 extends over 13 amino acids. V shed 6 bases, J shed 6 bases, and the junction held 7 bases outside the gene matches. CDR3 in amino acids: CASSWDSYAEAFF. The CDR3 DNA sequence: TGTGCCAGCAGCTGGGACAGCTATGCTGAAGCTTTCTTT.

V usage is TRBV3-1 (or the pseudogene TRBV3-2) and J usage is TRBJ2-7, with D possibly matching TRBD2 (5 bases). Trimming took 3 bases from V and 1 from J, leaving 13 bases between them. CDR3 length equals 15 residues. Germline V lookup: CDR1 LGHDT, CDR2 YNNKEL (reference sequence). The CDR3 DNA is TGTGCCAGCAGCCAGAGCCCTGGGGAGTCCTACGAGCAGTACTTC. Translation: CASSQSPGESYEQYF.

The V and J genes are TRBV6-5 and TRBJ2-3; perhaps TRBD2 as D (6 bases). The CDR3 runs to 15 residues. The germline V gene encodes CDR1 MNHEY and CDR2 SVGAGI. The V and J ends lost 4 bases and 6 bases respectively, with 17 bases between them. The CDR3 spells CASSLRLGGLDTQYF. For the CDR3, the DNA is TGTGCCAGCAGTTTGCGACTGGGAGGCCTGGATACGCAGTATTTT.

This chain joins TRBV6-1 and TRBJ1-5; possible D gene TRBD1, 5 bases. Germline V gene data show CDR1 as MNHNS and CDR2 as SASEGT. V was trimmed by 2 bases and J by 9 bases, leaving 14 bases between them. This CDR3 is 14 amino acids long. The chain's CDR3 is CASSEKEEGRPQHF. CDR3 DNA sequence: TGTGCCAGCAGTGAAAAGGAGGAGGGGAGGCCCCAGCATTTT.

The chain has TRBV18 and TRBJ1-2; 8 nucleotides agree with TRBD1. Germline CDR1 is KGHSH and CDR2 is LQKENI. V trimming: 3 bases; J trimming: 9 bases; junction bases outside the gene matches: 9. The CDR3 sequence is 14 residues long. The CDR3 loop reads CASSPVPDRESYTF. The CDR3 DNA reads TGTGCCAGCTCACCCGTACCGGACAGGGAGAGCTACACCTTC. Full variable domain (rest looked up from reference TRBV18 and TRBJ1-2): NAGVMQNPRHLVRRRGQEARLRCSPMKGHSHVYWYRQLPEEGLKFMVYLQKENIIDESGMPKERFSAEFPKEGPSILRIQQVVRGDSAAYFCASSPVPDRESYTFGSGTRLTVV.

The chain joins TRBV28 to TRBJ2-1; maybe TRBD2 (6 bases). The CDR3 has 11 residues. V dropped 3 bases and J dropped 15 bases, with 12 bases sitting between them. Per the germline V gene, CDR1 is MDHEN and CDR2 is SYDVKM. Here the CDR3 reads CASSFSGLPFF. The DNA of the CDR3 is TGTGCCAGCAGTTTTTCCGGACTACCGTTCTTC.

This chain links TRBV5-1 with TRBJ2-7; the D gene is possibly TRBD2 (6 bases). Trimming stripped 2 bases from V and 2 bases from J, with 14 bases between. This CDR3 comprises 15 residues. Germline V gives CDR1 SGHRS, CDR2 YFSETQ. CDR3 in DNA: TGCGCCAGCAGCTTTGGGACTTCTTTGGCCTACGAGCAGTACTTC. Amino acids: CASSFGTSLAYEQYF. Using reference TRBV5-1 and TRBJ2-7 for the parts outside the CDR3, the full variable domain is KAGVTQTPRYLIKTRGQQVTLSCSPISGHRSVSWYQQTPGQGLQFLFEYFSETQRNKGNFPGRFSGRQFSNSRSEMNVSTLELGDSALYLCASSFGTSLAYEQYFGPGTRLTVT.

This chain connects TRBV4-2 to TRBJ1-5, with unresolved D. Germline V lookup: CDR1 LGHNA, CDR2 YNFKEQ. With 4 bases removed from V and 11 bases from J, the gap between germline ends came to 21 bases. This CDR3 spans 15 amino acids. Written as DNA, the CDR3 is TGTGCCAGCAGCCGCGGGCTATCCTACGTTTCGGCCCAGCATTTT. Residues: CASSRGLSYVSAQHF.

V is TRBV5-6 and J is TRBJ1-5; TRBD1 aligns across 7 bases. This CDR3 spans 14 amino acids. The ends lost 2 bases at V and 7 bases at J; junction bases unmatched: 6. Germline V lookup: CDR1 SGHDT, CDR2 YYEEEE. The CDR3 protein is CASSFGRGQQPQHF. CDR3 DNA: TGTGCCAGCAGCTTTGGAAGGGGGCAACAGCCCCAGCATTTT.

The chain couples TRBV5-6 to TRBJ2-3; D may be TRBD2 (6 bases). Germline V lookup: CDR1 SGHDT, CDR2 YYEEEE. Trimming shortened V by 0 bases and J by 3 bases, and 14 bases separated the two germline ends. This CDR3 comprises 16 residues. DNA for the CDR3: TGTGCCAGCAGCTTGGGGGACTTAATGCCGACAGATACGCAGTATTTT. As protein: CASSLGDLMPTDTQYF. The full variable domain, in which reference TRBV5-6 and TRBJ2-3 provide the parts outside the CDR3, is DAGVTQSPTHLIKTRGQQVTLRCSPKSGHDTVSWYQQALGQGPQFIFQYYEEEERQRGNFPDRFSGHQFPNYSSELNVNALLLGDSALYLCASSLGDLMPTDTQYFGPGTRLTVL.

This clone has only a few counts. J is TRBJ1-5 and V is TRBV2, with D tentatively TRBD1 (6 bases). The CDR3 spans 16 residues. Trimming cost V 8 bases and J 0 bases, with 17 bases left between them. The germline CDR1 and CDR2 sequences are SNHLY and FYNNEI. CDR3 DNA sequence: TGTGCCAGCCTACAGGGAGGGTACTATAGCAATCAGCCCCAGCATTTT. Its protein is CASLQGGYYSNQPQHF.

This chain uses TRBV9 with TRBJ2-1, with 9 positions matching TRBD2. This CDR3 has 15 residues. Germline-derived CDR1 and CDR2 are SGDLS and YYNGEE. The V gene end was trimmed by 4 bases and the J gene end by 9 bases; junction bases not matched to a gene: 11. The CDR3 DNA is TGTGCCAGCAGCTTCGGACTAGCGCAAGGAGGTGAGCAGTTCTTC. It is translated as CASSFGLAQGGEQFF.

The rearrangement links TRBV10-1 to TRBJ1-1; 11 bases line up with TRBD1. The CDR3 extends over 16 amino acids. Losses at the gene ends were 6 bases for V and 4 bases for J; bases not matched to a gene: 10. Per the germline V gene, CDR1 is WNHNN and CDR2 is SYGVQD (reference sequence). The CDR3 loop reads CASRQGTGGGGTEAFF. The CDR3 nucleotides are TGCGCCAGCAGGCAAGGGACAGGGGGGGGAGGCACTGAAGCTTTCTTT.

This clone has more than one count but fewer than ten. CDR3 loop: CASSLDSLYGYTF. In nucleotides, the CDR3 is TGTGCCAGCAGCTTGGACAGCCTCTATGGCTACACCTTC. This chain joins TRBV5-6 and TRBJ1-2, with D unresolved. The CDR3 is 13 amino acids. CDR1 SGHDT and CDR2 YYEEEE come from the germline V gene. Trimming took off 0 bases at V and 4 bases at J, with 7 bases between the two ends.

This clone was found once. This chain uses TRBV10-3 with TRBJ2-1; 8 bases map to TRBD2. The V gene's germline CDR1 is ENHRY and CDR2 SYGVKD. Trimming took 8 bases from V and 7 from J; bases not matched to a gene: 4. This CDR3 is 12 amino acids long. For the CDR3, the DNA is TGTGCCATCGAGCGGGGGCAAAATGAGCAGTTCTTC. Translating gives CAIERGQNEQFF.

The rearrangement joins TRBV9 to TRBJ2-3, with 10 bases lining up with TRBD2. The J segment lost 2 bases and the V segment lost 4 bases, leaving 7 bases of the junction unmatched. Germline CDR1 reads SGDLS; CDR2 reads YYNGEE. The CDR3 extends over 16 amino acids. This chain's CDR3 is CASSPGLAEYTDTQYF. The DNA of the CDR3 is TGTGCCAGCAGCCCCGGACTAGCGGAATACACAGATACGCAGTATTTT.

The rearrangement uses TRBV3-1 (or the pseudogene TRBV3-2) and TRBJ2-3, with D tentatively TRBD2 (6 bases). The CDR3 has 17 residues. V was pared by 0 bases and J by 1 base, with 14 bases between. Germline V lookup: CDR1 LGHDT, CDR2 YNNKEL (reference sequence). The CDR3 DNA reads as TGTGCCAGCAGCCAAGATTGGGGAGCGGGCCGCACAGATACGCAGTATTTT. This gives the protein CASSQDWGAGRTDTQYF.

V usage is TRBV5-6 and J usage is TRBJ2-7; tentatively, D is TRBD1 (5 bases). CDR1 and CDR2 from the germline V gene are SGHDT and YYEEEE. Trimming removed 4 bases from V and 3 bases from J, with 11 bases in between. The CDR3 runs to 13 residues. The CDR3 DNA sequence: TGTGCCAGCAGCACCGGACACTACTACGAGCAGTACTTC. Translated: CASSTGHYYEQYF.

This rearrangement joins TRBV18 to TRBJ2-7; TRBD1 is a possible D gene (5 bases). This CDR3 contains 13 residues. V lost 9 bases and J lost 2, with 14 bases in between. Per germline, CDR1 KGHSH and CDR2 LQKENI. The CDR3 DNA is TGTGCCAGTTCCAGGGCCGGCACCTACGAGCAGTACTTC. Protein sequence: CASSRAGTYEQYF. The complete variable domain, with remaining parts taken from reference TRBV18 and TRBJ2-7, reads NAGVMQNPRHLVRRRGQEARLRCSPMKGHSHVYWYRQLPEEGLKFMVYLQKENIIDESGMPKERFSAEFPKEGPSILRIQQVVRGDSAAYFCASSRAGTYEQYFGPGTRLTVT.

The chain links TRBV6-5 to TRBJ1-1; 10 positions match TRBD1. Trimming cost V 6 bases and J 5 bases; bases outside gene matches: 9. The length of the CDR3 is 15 residues. Germline V gene lookup returns CDR1 MNHEY and CDR2 SVGAGI. In DNA form, the CDR3 reads TGTGCCAGCAGCTTTAGGACAGGGGGAAAGACTGAAGCTTTCTTT. Amino acid sequence: CASSFRTGGKTEAFF.

This chain connects TRBV23-1 to TRBJ1-4, with TRBD1 identical over 8 bases. TRBV23-1 is marked as an open reading frame, function uncertain. Trimming cost V 9 bases and J 5 bases; bases outside gene matches: 11. CDR3 length equals 15 residues. This chain's CDR3 is CASPPPDRDNEKLFF. The CDR3 region has the DNA TGCGCCAGTCCACCCCCGGACAGGGACAATGAAAAACTGTTTTTT.

The rearrangement links TRBV7-2 to TRBJ1-1; no definite D call. The V and J ends lost 1 base and 5 bases respectively, with 8 bases between them. This CDR3 has 13 residues. CDR1 and CDR2 from the germline V gene are SGHTA and FQGNSA. The CDR3 spells CASSLVRGTEAFF. CDR3 nucleotide sequence: TGTGCCAGCAGCTTAGTTCGGGGAACTGAAGCTTTCTTT.

The chain uses TRBV28 and TRBJ1-2; a weak D match, TRBD1 (6 bases). CDR1 MDHEN and CDR2 SYDVKM come from the germline V gene. The CDR3 extends over 15 amino acids. Trimming removed 7 bases from V and 5 bases from J, with 20 bases in between. The CDR3 sequence is CASNSPGHTHYGYTF. The DNA of the CDR3 is TGTGCCAGCAATTCCCCGGGACACACACATTATGGCTACACCTTC.

The chain links TRBV7-2 to TRBJ1-4; 8 bases agree with TRBD1. The CDR3 runs to 17 residues. With 0 bases clipped from V and 5 bases from J, the junction kept 8 bases outside the gene matches. CDR1 SGHTA and CDR2 FQGNSA come from the germline V gene. CDR3 amino acids: CASSLAPGGAGNEKLFF. The DNA for the CDR3 is TGTGCCAGCAGCTTAGCCCCAGGGGGCGCTGGGAATGAAAAACTGTTTTTT.